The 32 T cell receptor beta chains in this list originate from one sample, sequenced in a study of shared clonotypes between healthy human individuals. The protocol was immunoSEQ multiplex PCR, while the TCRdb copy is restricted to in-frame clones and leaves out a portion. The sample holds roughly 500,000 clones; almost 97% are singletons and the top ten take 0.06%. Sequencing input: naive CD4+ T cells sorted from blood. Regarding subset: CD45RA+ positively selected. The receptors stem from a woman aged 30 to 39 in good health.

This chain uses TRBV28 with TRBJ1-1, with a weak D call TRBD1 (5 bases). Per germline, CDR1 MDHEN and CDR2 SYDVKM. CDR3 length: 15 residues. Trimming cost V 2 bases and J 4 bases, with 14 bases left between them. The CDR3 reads CASSLHGGGGTEAFF. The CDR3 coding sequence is TGTGCCAGCAGTTTACACGGGGGAGGCGGCACTGAAGCTTTCTTT.

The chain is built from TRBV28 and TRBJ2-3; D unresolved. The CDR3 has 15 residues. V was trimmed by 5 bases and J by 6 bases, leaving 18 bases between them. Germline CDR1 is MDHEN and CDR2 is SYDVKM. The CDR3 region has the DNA TGTGCCAGCAGTCCTCCCCTCCTTGGGCCCGATACGCAGTATTTT. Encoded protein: CASSPPLLGPDTQYF. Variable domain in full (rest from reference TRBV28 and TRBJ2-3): DVKVTQSSRYLVKRTGEKVFLECVQDMDHENMFWYRQDPGLGLRLIYFSYDVKMKEKGDIPEGYSVSREKKERFSLILESASTNQTSMYLCASSPPLLGPDTQYFGPGTRLTVL.

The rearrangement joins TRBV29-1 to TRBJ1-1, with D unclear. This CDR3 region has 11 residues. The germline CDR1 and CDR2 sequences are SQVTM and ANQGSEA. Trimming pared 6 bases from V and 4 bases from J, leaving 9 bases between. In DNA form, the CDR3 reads TGCAGCGTCGCTCACCTCACTGAAGCTTTCTTT. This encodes CSVAHLTEAFF.

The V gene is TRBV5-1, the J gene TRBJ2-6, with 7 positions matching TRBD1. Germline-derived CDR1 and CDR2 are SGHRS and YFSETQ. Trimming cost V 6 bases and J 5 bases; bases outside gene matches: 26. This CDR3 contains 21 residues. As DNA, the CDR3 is TGCGCCAGCACATACGGCGTTACAGGGGCCTCGGTAAGAGGTAGGGCCAACGTCCTGACTTTC. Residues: CASTYGVTGASVRGRANVLTF.

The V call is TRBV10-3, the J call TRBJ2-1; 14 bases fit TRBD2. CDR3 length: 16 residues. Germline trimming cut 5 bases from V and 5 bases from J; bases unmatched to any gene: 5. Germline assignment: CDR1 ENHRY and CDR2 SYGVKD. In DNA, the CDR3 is TGTGCCATCAGTAGCGGGACTAGCGGGGGAGACAATGAGCAGTTCTTC. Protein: CAISSGTSGGDNEQFF.

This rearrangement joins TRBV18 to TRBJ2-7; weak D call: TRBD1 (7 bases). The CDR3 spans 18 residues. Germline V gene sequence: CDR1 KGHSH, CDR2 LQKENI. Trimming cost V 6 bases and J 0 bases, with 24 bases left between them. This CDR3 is CASSSGGTAVRSSYEQYF. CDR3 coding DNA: TGTGCCAGCTCCTCAGGGGGGACTGCCGTACGTAGCTCCTACGAGCAGTACTTC. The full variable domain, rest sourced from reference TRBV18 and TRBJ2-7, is NAGVMQNPRHLVRRRGQEARLRCSPMKGHSHVYWYRQLPEEGLKFMVYLQKENIIDESGMPKERFSAEFPKEGPSILRIQQVVRGDSAAYFCASSSGGTAVRSSYEQYFGPGTRLTVT.

The CDR3 bases are TGTGCCAGCAGCTGGGGAGGGTTTGGCACCGGGGAGCTGTTTTTT. Its protein is CASSWGGFGTGELFF. The rearrangement uses TRBV7-2 and TRBJ2-2; 7 nucleotides agree with TRBD2. With V trimmed by 4 bases and J by 4 bases, 6 bases remained unmatched. CDR1 and CDR2 from the germline V gene are SGHTA and FQGNSA. The CDR3 spans 15 residues.

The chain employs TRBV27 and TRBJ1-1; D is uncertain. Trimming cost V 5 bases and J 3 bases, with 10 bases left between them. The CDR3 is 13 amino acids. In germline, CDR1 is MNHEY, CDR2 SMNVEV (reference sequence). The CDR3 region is CASSVTADTEAFF. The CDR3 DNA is TGTGCCAGCAGTGTCACAGCGGACACTGAAGCTTTCTTT.

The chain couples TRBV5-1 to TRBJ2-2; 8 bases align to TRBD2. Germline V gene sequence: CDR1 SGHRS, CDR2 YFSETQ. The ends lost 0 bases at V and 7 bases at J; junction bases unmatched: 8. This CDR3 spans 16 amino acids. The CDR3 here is CASSLVPGGPIGELFF. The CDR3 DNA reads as TGCGCCAGCAGCTTGGTGCCGGGAGGGCCAATCGGGGAGCTGTTTTTT.

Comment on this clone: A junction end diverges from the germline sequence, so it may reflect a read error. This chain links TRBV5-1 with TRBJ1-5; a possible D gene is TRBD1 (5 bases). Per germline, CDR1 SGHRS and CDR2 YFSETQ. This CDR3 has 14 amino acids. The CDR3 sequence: CASSLEQGNQPQHF. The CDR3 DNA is TGCGCCAGCAGCCTAGAGCAGGGCAACCAGCCCCAGCATTTT.

CDR3 in DNA: TGCGCCAGCAGACCAGGACTATATACAGATACGCAGTATTTT. Residues: CASRPGLYTDTQYF. The chain recombines TRBV10-2 with TRBJ2-3; TRBD2 is a possible D gene (6 bases). Germline lookup yields CDR1 WSHSY and CDR2 SAAADI. The V end lost 6 bases, the J end lost 3 bases, and 13 bases lay between the germline ends. The CDR3 contains 14 residues.

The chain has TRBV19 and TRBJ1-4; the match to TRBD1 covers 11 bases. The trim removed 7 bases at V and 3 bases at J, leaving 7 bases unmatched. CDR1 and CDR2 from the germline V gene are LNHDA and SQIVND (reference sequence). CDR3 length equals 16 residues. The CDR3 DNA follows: TGTGCCAGTACCTCGGGACAGGGGGTTTCTAATGAAAAACTGTTTTTT. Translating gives CASTSGQGVSNEKLFF. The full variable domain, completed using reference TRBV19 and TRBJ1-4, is DGGITQSPKYLFRKEGQNVTLSCEQNLNHDAMYWYRQDPGQGLRLIYYSQIVNDFQKGDIAEGYSVSREKKESFPLTVTSAQKNPTAFYLCASTSGQGVSNEKLFFGSGTQLSVL.

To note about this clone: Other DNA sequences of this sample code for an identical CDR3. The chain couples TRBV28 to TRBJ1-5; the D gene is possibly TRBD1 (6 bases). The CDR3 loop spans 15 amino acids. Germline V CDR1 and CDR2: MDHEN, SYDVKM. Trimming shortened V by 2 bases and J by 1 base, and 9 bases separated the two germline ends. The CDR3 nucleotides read TGTGCCAGCAGTTTAAGCAGGGGAAGCAATCAGCCCCAGCATTTT. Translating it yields CASSLSRGSNQPQHF.

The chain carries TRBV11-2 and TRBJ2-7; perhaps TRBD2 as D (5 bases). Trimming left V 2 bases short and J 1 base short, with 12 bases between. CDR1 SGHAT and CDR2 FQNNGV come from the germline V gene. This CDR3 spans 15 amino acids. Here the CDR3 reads CASSLTGRGSYEQYF. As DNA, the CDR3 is TGTGCCAGCAGCTTAACGGGCCGGGGATCCTACGAGCAGTACTTC.

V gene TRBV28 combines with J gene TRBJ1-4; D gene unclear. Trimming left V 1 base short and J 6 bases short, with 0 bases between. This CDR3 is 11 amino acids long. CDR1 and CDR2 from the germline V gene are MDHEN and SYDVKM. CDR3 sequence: CASSLYEKLFF. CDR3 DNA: TGTGCCAGCAGTTTATATGAAAAACTGTTTTTT.

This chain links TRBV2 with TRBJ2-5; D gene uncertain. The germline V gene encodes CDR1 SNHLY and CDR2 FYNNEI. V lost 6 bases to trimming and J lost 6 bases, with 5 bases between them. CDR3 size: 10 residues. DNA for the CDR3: TGTGCCAGCAGAGGGAAGACCCAGTACTTC. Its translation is CASRGKTQYF.

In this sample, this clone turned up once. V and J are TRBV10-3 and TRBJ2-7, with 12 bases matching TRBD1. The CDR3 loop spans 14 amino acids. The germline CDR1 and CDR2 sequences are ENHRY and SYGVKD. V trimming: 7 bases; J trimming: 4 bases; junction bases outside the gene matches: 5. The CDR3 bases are TGTGCCATCAAACCGGGACAGGGGGCATACGAGCAGTACTTC. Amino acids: CAIKPGQGAYEQYF.

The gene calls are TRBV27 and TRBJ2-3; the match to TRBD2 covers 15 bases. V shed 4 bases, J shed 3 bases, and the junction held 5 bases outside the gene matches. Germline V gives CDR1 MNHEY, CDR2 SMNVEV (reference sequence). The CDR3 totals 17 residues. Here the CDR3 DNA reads TGTGCCAGCAGTTCCCCGGGACTAGCGGGAGGAACAGATACGCAGTATTTT. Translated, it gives CASSSPGLAGGTDTQYF.

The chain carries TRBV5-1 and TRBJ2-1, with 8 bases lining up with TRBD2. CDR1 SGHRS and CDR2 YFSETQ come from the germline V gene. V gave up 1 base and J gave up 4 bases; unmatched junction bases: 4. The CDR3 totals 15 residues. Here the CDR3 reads CASSLMASGYNEQFF. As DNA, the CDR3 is TGCGCCAGCAGCTTGATGGCTAGCGGGTACAATGAGCAGTTCTTC.

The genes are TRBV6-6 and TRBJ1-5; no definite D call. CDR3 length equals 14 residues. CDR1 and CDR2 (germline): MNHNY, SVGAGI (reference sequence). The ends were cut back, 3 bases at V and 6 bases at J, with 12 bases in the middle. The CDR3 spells CASSYPQGGQPQHF. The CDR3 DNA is TGTGCCAGCAGTTATCCCCAAGGAGGTCAGCCCCAGCATTTT.

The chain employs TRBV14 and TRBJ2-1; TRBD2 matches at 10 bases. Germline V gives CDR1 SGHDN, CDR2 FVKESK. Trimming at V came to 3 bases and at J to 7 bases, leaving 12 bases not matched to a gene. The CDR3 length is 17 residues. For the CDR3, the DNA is TGTGCCAGCAGCCAGGGCTTACTAGCGGGACCGAGAAATGAGCAGTTCTTC. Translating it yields CASSQGLLAGPRNEQFF.

CDR3: CASSLMPTSSYEQYF. CDR3 in DNA: TGTGCCAGCAGCTTAATGCCCACTAGCAGCTACGAGCAGTACTTC. The chain couples TRBV7-9 to TRBJ2-5; D is possibly TRBD2 (6 bases). The J call may be in error: the DNA end matches TRBJ2-7 better. The CDR3 has 15 amino acids. Germline V gene sequence: CDR1 SEHNR, CDR2 FQNEAQ (reference sequence).

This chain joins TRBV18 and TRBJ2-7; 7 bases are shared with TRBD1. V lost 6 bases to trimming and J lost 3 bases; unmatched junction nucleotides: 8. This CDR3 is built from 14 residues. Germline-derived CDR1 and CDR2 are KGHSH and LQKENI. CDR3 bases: TGTGCCAGCTCCCGACAGGGCCATATCTACGAGCAGTACTTC. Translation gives CASSRQGHIYEQYF.

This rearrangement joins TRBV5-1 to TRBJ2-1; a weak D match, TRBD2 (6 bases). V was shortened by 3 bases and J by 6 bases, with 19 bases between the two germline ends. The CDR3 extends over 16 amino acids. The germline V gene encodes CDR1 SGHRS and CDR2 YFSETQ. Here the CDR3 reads CASSSLAVYLRNEQFF. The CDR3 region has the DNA TGCGCCAGCAGCTCCTTAGCGGTCTACTTGCGCAATGAGCAGTTCTTC. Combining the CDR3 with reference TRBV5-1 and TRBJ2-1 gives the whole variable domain KAGVTQTPRYLIKTRGQQVTLSCSPISGHRSVSWYQQTPGQGLQFLFEYFSETQRNKGNFPGRFSGRQFSNSRSEMNVSTLELGDSALYLCASSSLAVYLRNEQFFGPGTRLTVL.

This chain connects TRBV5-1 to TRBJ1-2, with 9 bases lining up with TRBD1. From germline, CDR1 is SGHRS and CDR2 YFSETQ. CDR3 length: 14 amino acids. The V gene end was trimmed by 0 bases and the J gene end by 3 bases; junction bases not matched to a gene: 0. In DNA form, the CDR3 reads TGCGCCAGCAGCTTGGGGGACAGGGACTATGGCTACACCTTC. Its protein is CASSLGDRDYGYTF.

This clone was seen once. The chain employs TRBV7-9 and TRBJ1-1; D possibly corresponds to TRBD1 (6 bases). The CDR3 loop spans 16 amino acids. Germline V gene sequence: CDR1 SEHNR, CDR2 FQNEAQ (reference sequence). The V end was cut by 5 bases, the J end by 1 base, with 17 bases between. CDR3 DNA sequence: TGTGCCAGCAGCCGGGGGGCGCAGGTGGAGAACACTGAAGCTTTCTTT. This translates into CASSRGAQVENTEAFF.

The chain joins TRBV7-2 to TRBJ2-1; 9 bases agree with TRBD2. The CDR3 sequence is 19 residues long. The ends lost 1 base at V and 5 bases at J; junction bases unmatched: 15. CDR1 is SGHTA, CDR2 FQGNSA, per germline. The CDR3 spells CASSLGYPKAGGSDNEQFF. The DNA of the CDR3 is TGTGCCAGCAGCTTAGGGTACCCGAAAGCGGGAGGTAGCGACAATGAGCAGTTCTTC.

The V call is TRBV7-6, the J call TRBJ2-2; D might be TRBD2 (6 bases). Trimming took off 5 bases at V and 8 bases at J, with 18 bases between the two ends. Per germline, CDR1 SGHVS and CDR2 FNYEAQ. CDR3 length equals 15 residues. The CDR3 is CASSNRRAIGGELFF. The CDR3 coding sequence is TGTGCCAGCAGCAACCGGAGGGCAATTGGAGGGGAGCTGTTTTTT.

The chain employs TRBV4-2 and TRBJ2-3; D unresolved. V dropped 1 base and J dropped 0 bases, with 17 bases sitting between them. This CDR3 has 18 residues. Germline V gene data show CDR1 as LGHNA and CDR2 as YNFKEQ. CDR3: CASSQGSSAITSTDTQYF. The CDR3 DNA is TGTGCCAGCAGCCAAGGTTCGAGTGCTATCACTAGCACAGATACGCAGTATTTT.

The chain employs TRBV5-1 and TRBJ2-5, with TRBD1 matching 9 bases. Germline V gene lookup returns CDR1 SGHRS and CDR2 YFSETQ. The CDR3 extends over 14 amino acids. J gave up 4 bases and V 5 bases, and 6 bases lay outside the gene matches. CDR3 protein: CASSWGQGRETQYF. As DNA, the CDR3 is TGCGCCAGCAGTTGGGGACAGGGCAGAGAGACCCAGTACTTC.

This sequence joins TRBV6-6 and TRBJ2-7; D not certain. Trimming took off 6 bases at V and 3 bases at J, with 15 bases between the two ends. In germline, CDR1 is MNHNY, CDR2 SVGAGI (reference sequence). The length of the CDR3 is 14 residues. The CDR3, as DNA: TGTGCCAGCAGGGCGAGGTTGGCTAACTACGAGCAGTACTTC. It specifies CASRARLANYEQYF.

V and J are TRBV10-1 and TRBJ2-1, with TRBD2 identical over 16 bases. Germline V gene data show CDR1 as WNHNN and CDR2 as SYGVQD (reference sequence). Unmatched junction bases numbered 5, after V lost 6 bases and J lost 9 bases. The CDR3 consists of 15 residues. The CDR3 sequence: CASRAGTSGRGEQFF. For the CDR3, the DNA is TGCGCCAGCAGGGCGGGGACTAGCGGGAGGGGTGAGCAGTTCTTC.